A single sample gave rise to the 20 T cell receptor beta chains below, sequenced in a study of blood T cell repertoires in COVID-19. Generated by immunoSEQ multiplex PCR, the TCRdb table keeps only in-frame clones and is missing some. Counted here are just over 300,000 clones, 80% to 90% occurring once; the ten biggest clones make up 2.2%. Sequencing was done on a sample of PBMCs or T cells enriched from blood (not recorded which). The receptors were gathered from a man aged 25 to 45 who had recovered from COVID-19.

The chain couples TRBV3-1 (or the pseudogene TRBV3-2) to TRBJ2-3; 7 bases align to TRBD2. V dropped 1 base and J dropped 5; count of bases not matched to a gene: 6. This CDR3 spans 15 amino acids. From germline, CDR1 is LGHDT and CDR2 YNNKEL (reference sequence). The CDR3: CASSQVGAGRDTQYF. In DNA form, the CDR3 reads TGTGCCAGCAGCCAAGTAGGAGCGGGAAGAGATACGCAGTATTTT.

J is TRBJ1-4 and V is TRBV27; weak D call: TRBD1 (6 bases). Germline assignment: CDR1 MNHEY and CDR2 SMNVEV (reference sequence). V was cut by 5 bases and J by 3 bases, with 13 bases left in between. The CDR3 totals 15 residues. CDR3 sequence reads: CASSPAGVPNEKLFF. CDR3 DNA sequence: TGTGCCAGCAGTCCCGCAGGGGTCCCTAATGAAAAACTGTTTTTT.

This chain links TRBV7-2 with TRBJ1-3, with a weak D call TRBD1 (6 bases). Germline V lookup: CDR1 SGHTA, CDR2 FQGNSA. CDR3 length equals 15 residues. Trimming took off 4 bases at V and 4 bases at J, with 14 bases between the two ends. The CDR3 coding sequence is TGTGCCAGCAGCTCCAGGACAGTAGGGGGAAACACCATATATTTT. Its translation is CASSSRTVGGNTIYF.

The count of this clone is one. V gene TRBV6-5 combines with J gene TRBJ1-2; D is possibly TRBD1 (5 bases). V gave up 6 bases and J gave up 5 bases, with 16 bases separating them. The CDR3 loop spans 14 amino acids. CDR1 is MNHEY, CDR2 SVGAGI, per germline. The chain's CDR3 is CASSPWKTAYGYTF. The CDR3 region has the DNA TGTGCCAGCAGCCCCTGGAAGACAGCATATGGCTACACCTTC.

This chain joins TRBV29-1 and TRBJ2-2, with 9 bases identical to TRBD2. Losses at the gene ends were 6 bases for V and 0 bases for J; bases not matched to a gene: 23. CDR1 SQVTM and CDR2 ANQGSEA come from the germline V gene. CDR3 length equals 21 residues. For the CDR3, the DNA is TGCAGCGTCCTTTTAATGAACGGCGCGGGGGGGAAATACGCGAACACCGGGGAGCTGTTTTTT. Protein sequence: CSVLLMNGAGGKYANTGELFF.

There are a few counts of this clone. This chain joins TRBV24-1 and TRBJ1-5; maybe TRBD1 (5 bases). The CDR3 is 16 amino acids. Germline-derived CDR1 and CDR2 are KGHDR and SFDVKD. Between the trimmed V and J ends, which lost 4 bases and 0 bases, there was a span of 12 bases. CDR3 in DNA: TGTGCCACCAGTGACAAGGACAACTATAGCAATCAGCCCCAGCATTTT. Protein product: CATSDKDNYSNQPQHF.

J is TRBJ2-3 and V is TRBV4-1; 11 bases fit TRBD2. This CDR3 comprises 15 residues. The V and J ends lost 4 bases and 9 bases, in that order; junction bases with no gene match: 9. Germline V gives CDR1 MGHRA, CDR2 YSYEKL. As DNA, the CDR3 is TGCGCCAGCAGCCTCTTAGCGGGGGGGCAACAGACGCAGTATTTT. Translating gives CASSLLAGGQQTQYF.

This chain connects TRBV9 to TRBJ2-1, with a possible D match to TRBD2 (7 bases). In germline, CDR1 is SGDLS, CDR2 YYNGEE. The V end lost 4 bases, the J end lost 8 bases, and 13 bases lay between the germline ends. The CDR3 contains 13 residues. The CDR3 protein is CASSTRGADEQFF. The CDR3 region has the DNA TGTGCCAGCAGCACCCGGGGGGCCGATGAGCAGTTCTTC. The variable domain in full, with the rest retrieved from reference TRBV9 and TRBJ2-1, is DSGVTQTPKHLITATGQRVTLRCSPRSGDLSVYWYQQSLDQGLQFLIQYYNGEERAKGNILERFSAQQFPDLHSELNLSSLELGDSALYFCASSTRGADEQFFGPGTRLTVL.

The rearrangement uses TRBV3-1 (or the pseudogene TRBV3-2) and TRBJ1-4; tentatively, D is TRBD1 (5 bases). Trimming stripped 5 bases from V and 8 bases from J, with 9 bases between. CDR3 length: 12 residues. CDR1 is LGHDT and CDR2 is YNNKEL in the germline V gene (reference sequence). This CDR3 is CASSSNREKLFF. The CDR3 nucleotides read TGTGCCAGCAGCTCAAACAGGGAAAAACTGTTTTTT.

The V and J genes are TRBV5-4 and TRBJ1-2; 10 nucleotides line up with TRBD1. V lost 5 bases, J lost 11 bases, and 15 bases stayed unmatched. Germline assignment: CDR1 SGHNT and CDR2 YYREEE (reference sequence). The CDR3 runs to 15 residues. The CDR3 loop is CASSTDRGQGIKYTF. CDR3 coding DNA: TGTGCCAGCAGTACAGACCGGGGACAGGGGATTAAGTACACCTTC.

The V and J genes are TRBV5-4 and TRBJ1-2; perhaps TRBD1 as D (5 bases). CDR3 size: 17 residues. Germline V CDR1 and CDR2: SGHNT, YYREEE (reference sequence). With 4 bases removed from V and 3 bases from J, the gap between germline ends came to 22 bases. In DNA form, the CDR3 reads TGTGCCAGCAGCGCGTATTCCCGGGGGGAATGGGACTATGGCTACACCTTC. Protein product: CASSAYSRGEWDYGYTF.

The sample holds a few counts of this clone. The chain has TRBV11-2 and TRBJ2-1, with 7 bases identical to TRBD2. CDR3 size: 13 residues. Germline V CDR1 and CDR2: SGHAT, FQNNGV. After removal of 0 bases from V and 9 bases from J, the junction contained 2 bases not matched to a gene. The CDR3 nucleotides read TGTGCCAGCAGCTTAGAGTCTAGCGGTGAGCAGTTCTTC. Amino acids: CASSLESSGEQFF.

V usage is TRBV9 and J usage is TRBJ1-1; tentative D call: TRBD1 (6 bases). V lost 3 bases and J 6 bases, leaving 18 bases between the germline ends. Germline loops: CDR1 SGDLS, CDR2 YYNGEE. The CDR3 is 15 amino acids. CDR3 region: CASSDIQGSLAEAFF. CDR3 DNA: TGTGCCAGCAGCGATATACAGGGTAGTTTGGCTGAAGCTTTCTTT.

This rearrangement joins TRBV5-3 to TRBJ1-1; weak D call: TRBD1 (5 bases). TRBV5-3 is noted as an ORF with a role that remains uncertain. V shed 3 bases and J shed 4 bases, with 16 bases lying between them. The CDR3 has 15 residues. CDR3 nucleotides: TGTGCCAGAAGCTCGAGGCGGGGGTCGGGCACTGAAGCTTTCTTT. This sequence encodes CARSSRRGSGTEAFF.

V is TRBV5-1 and J is TRBJ2-7; 9 nucleotides align to TRBD1. This CDR3 has 15 residues. The ends lost 4 bases at V and 0 bases at J; junction bases unmatched: 5. Germline V CDR1 and CDR2: SGHRS, YFSETQ. The chain's CDR3 is CASSQDRGFSYEQYF. CDR3 DNA sequence: TGCGCCAGCAGCCAAGACAGGGGGTTCTCCTACGAGCAGTACTTC.

Worth noting for this clone: This sample includes further DNA sequences coding for the same CDR3. In nucleotides, the CDR3 is TGTGCCAGCAGCCAACTAGATACGCAGTATTTT. Protein product: CASSQLDTQYF. This chain connects TRBV3-1 (or the pseudogene TRBV3-2) to TRBJ2-3, with D unclear. The CDR3 has 11 residues. Trimming cost V 2 bases and J 5 bases, with 2 bases left between them. CDR1 is LGHDT, CDR2 YNNKEL, per germline (reference sequence).

This sequence joins TRBV7-2 and TRBJ1-6; D gene uncertain. Trimming shortened V by 0 bases and J by 5 bases, and 8 bases separated the two germline ends. Germline CDR1 reads SGHTA; CDR2 reads FQGNSA. The CDR3 covers 15 residues. CDR3 sequence: CASSLAGGNNSPLHF. CDR3 coding DNA: TGTGCCAGCAGCTTAGCTGGAGGGAATAATTCACCCCTCCACTTT.

V is TRBV5-4 and J is TRBJ1-6; a possible D gene is TRBD1 (5 bases). Per germline, CDR1 SGHNT and CDR2 YYREEE (reference sequence). The CDR3 totals 15 residues. V lost 4 bases, J lost 9 bases, and 17 bases lay in between. The CDR3 sequence is CASSPGGPWSSPLHF. DNA for the CDR3: TGTGCCAGCAGCCCCGGGGGACCCTGGAGTTCACCCCTCCACTTT.

The chain has TRBV11-1 and TRBJ2-4, with TRBD1 matching 8 bases. Per germline, CDR1 SGHAT and CDR2 FQDESV (reference sequence). The CDR3 spans 15 residues. Unmatched junction bases numbered 7, after V lost 5 bases and J lost 4 bases. The CDR3 DNA reads TGTGCCAGCAGCCACAAACAGGGGGTTAAAAACATTCAGTACTTC. This translates into CASSHKQGVKNIQYF.

The chain links TRBV30 to TRBJ1-1; D is perhaps TRBD1 (5 bases). This CDR3 has 15 amino acids. The germline V gene has CDR1 GTSNPN and CDR2 SVGIG (reference sequence). V was shortened by 0 bases and J by 2 bases, with 13 bases between the two germline ends. The CDR3 reads CAWSVRWDYNTEAFF. The DNA for the CDR3 is TGTGCCTGGAGTGTACGATGGGACTATAACACTGAAGCTTTCTTT.